This TCR beta chain was profiled in a study of blood T cell repertoires in COVID-19. Study information: The United States, Italy and Spain supplied acute and convalescent COVID-19 samples. T cells, B-cell-depleted T cells, or PBMCs provided the cDNA or gDNA that served as material.

In the authors' methods: The authors estimated nucleated cell counts from reference gene primer amplification. This table comes from immunoSEQ multiplex PCR, and its TCRdb copy is limited to in-frame clones, with some not included. The DNA was the basis for D and trimming; V, J and clone size are from that table. The sample comprises about 170,000 clones, around 92% of which are singletons, and approximately 5% rests with the top ten. This CDR3 has 16 amino acids. V shed 1 base and J shed 4 bases, with 13 bases lying between them. The V gene's germline CDR1 is SEHNR and CDR2 FQNEAQ (reference sequence).

The sequencing sample was made of peripheral blood. The chain carries TRBV7-9 and TRBJ1-4, with D unclear. The TCR originated in a man younger than 45 with COVID-19, enrolled during active disease. The CDR3 region is CASSLVEWLGNEKLFF. CDR3 nucleotides: TGTGCCAGCAGCTTAGTGGAGTGGCTAGGTAATGAAAAACTGTTTTTT.